The present entry profiles one T cell receptor beta chain with its context. These data belong to a study of blood T cell repertoires in COVID-19. Overall study: Sites in the United States, Italy and Spain provided acute and convalescent COVID-19 samples. From T cells, B-cell-depleted T cells, or PBMCs came the material, which was cDNA or gDNA.

Study processing details: Reference gene primer amplification in the assay estimated nucleated cell counts. Profiling relied on immunoSEQ multiplex PCR, and the TCRdb table lists in-frame clones only, not all of them. That table furnishes V, J and clone size, whereas the DNA furnished D and trimming. The sample lists roughly 150,000 clones; 80% to 90% were seen once. The CDR3 covers 15 residues. The V end was cut by 8 bases, the J end by 0 bases, with 14 bases between. The germline CDR1 and CDR2 sequences are MDHEN and SYDVKM. What was sequenced was peripheral blood. The sequence was obtained from a woman aged 40 to 49 with acute or convalescent COVID-19. The chain has TRBV28 and TRBJ1-3; D not certain. CDR3 amino acids: CASERARSSGNTIYF. CDR3 coding DNA: TGTGCCAGCGAGCGCGCACGCTCCTCTGGAAACACCATATATTTT.